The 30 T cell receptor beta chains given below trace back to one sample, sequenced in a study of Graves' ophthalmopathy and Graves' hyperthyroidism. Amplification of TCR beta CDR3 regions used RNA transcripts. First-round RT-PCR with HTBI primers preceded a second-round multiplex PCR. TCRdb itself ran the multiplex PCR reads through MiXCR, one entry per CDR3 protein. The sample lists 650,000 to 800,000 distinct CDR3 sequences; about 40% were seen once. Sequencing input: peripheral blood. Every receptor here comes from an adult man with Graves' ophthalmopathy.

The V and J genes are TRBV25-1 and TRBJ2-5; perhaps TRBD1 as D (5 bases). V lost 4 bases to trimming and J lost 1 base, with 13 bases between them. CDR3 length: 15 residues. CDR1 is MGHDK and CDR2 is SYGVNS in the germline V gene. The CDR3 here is CASSATQGGQETQYF. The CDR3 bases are TGTGCCAGCAGTGCTACTCAGGGTGGCCAAGAGACCCAGTACTTC. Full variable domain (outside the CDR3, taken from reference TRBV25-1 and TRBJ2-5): EADIYQTPRYLVIGTGKKITLECSQTMGHDKMYWYQQDPGMELHLIHYSYGVNSTEKGDLSSESTVSRIRTEHFPLTLESARPSHTSQYLCASSATQGGQETQYFGPGTRLLVL.

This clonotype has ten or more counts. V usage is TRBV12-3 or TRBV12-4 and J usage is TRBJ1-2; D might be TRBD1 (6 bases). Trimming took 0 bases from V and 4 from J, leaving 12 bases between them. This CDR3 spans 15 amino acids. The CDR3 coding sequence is TGTGCCAGCAGTTTAGCGGGGGCAAGGTCCTATGGCTACACCTTC. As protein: CASSLAGARSYGYTF.

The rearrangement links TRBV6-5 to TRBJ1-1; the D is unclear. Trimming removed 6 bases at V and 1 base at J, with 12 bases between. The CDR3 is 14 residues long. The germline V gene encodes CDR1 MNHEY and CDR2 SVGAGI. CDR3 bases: TGTGCCAGCAGCTCTGAAGGCCAGAACACTGAAGCTTTCTTT. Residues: CASSSEGQNTEAFF.

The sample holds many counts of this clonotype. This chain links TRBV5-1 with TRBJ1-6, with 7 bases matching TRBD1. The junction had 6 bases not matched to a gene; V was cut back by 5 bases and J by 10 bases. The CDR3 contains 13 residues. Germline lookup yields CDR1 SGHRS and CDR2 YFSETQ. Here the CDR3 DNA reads TGCGCCAGCAGTCGGGACAGTGGCTCACCCCTCCACTTT. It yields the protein CASSRDSGSPLHF.

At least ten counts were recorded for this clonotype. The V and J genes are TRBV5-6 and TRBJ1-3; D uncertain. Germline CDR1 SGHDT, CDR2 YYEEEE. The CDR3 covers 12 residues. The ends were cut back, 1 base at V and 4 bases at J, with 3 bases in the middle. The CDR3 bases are TGTGCCAGCAGCTTGCTGGGAAACACCATATATTTT. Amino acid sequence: CASSLLGNTIYF.

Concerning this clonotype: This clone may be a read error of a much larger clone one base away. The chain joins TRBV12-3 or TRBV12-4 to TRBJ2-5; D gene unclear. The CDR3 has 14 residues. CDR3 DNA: TGTGCCGGCAGTCTTCGGAACGTCCAAGAGACCCAGTACTTC. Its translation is CAGSLRNVQETQYF.

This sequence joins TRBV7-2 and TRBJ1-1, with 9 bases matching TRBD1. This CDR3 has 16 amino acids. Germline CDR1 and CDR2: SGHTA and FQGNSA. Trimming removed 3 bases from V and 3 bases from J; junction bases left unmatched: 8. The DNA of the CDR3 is TGTGCCAGCAGCTTGCAAGGGACAGGGTATGACACTGAAGCTTTCTTT. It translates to CASSLQGTGYDTEAFF.

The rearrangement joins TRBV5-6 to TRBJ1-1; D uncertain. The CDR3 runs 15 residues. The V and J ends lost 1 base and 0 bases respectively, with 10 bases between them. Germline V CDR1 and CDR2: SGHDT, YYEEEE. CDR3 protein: CASSLTGTVNTEAFF. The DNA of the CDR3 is TGTGCCAGCAGCTTGACGGGTACTGTGAACACTGAAGCTTTCTTT. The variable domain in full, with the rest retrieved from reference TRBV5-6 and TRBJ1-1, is DAGVTQSPTHLIKTRGQQVTLRCSPKSGHDTVSWYQQALGQGPQFIFQYYEEEERQRGNFPDRFSGHQFPNYSSELNVNALLLGDSALYLCASSLTGTVNTEAFFGQGTRLTVV.

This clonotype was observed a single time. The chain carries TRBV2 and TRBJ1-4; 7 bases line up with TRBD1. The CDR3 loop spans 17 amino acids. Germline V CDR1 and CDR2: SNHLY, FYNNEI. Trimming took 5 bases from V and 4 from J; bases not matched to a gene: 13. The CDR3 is CASSPPTGRAHNEKLFF. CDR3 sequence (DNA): TGTGCCAGCAGTCCGCCGACAGGGCGAGCCCATAATGAAAAACTGTTTTTT.

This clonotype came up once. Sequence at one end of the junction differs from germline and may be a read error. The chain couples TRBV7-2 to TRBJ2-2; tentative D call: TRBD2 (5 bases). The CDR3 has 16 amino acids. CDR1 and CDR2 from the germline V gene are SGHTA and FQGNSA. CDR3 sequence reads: CARSLAIPADTGELFF. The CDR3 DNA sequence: TGTGCCCGCAGCTTAGCGATCCCAGCGGACACCGGGGAGCTGTTTTTT.

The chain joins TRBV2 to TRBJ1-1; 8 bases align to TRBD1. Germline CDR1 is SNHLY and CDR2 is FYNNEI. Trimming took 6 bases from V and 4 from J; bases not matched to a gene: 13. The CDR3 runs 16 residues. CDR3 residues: CASRPGPRQGITEAFF. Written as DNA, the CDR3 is TGTGCCAGCAGGCCCGGGCCTCGACAGGGGATCACTGAAGCTTTCTTT.

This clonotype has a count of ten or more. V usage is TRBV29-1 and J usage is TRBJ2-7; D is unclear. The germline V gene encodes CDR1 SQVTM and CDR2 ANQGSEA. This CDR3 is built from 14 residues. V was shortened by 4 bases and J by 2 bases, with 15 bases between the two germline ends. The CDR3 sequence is CSVVPPVIPYEQYF. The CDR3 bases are TGCAGCGTTGTTCCCCCAGTCATCCCCTACGAGCAGTACTTC.

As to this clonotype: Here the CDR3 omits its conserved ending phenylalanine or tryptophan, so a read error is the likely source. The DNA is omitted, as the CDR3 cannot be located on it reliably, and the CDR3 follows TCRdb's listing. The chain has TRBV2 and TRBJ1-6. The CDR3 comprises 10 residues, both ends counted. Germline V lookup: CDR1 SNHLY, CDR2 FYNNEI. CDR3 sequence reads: CASSEEPVPS.

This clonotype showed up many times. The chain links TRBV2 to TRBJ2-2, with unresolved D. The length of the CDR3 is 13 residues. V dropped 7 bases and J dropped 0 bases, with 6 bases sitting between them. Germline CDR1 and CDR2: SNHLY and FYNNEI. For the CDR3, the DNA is TGTGCCAGCAAACGTCCGAACACCGGGGAGCTGTTTTTT. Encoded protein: CASKRPNTGELFF.

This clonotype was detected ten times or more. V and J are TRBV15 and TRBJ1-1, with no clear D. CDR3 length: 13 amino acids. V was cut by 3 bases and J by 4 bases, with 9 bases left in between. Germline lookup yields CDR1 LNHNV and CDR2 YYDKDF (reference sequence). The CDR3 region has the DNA TGTGCCACCAGCAGGGTGTTGGGCACTGAAGCTTTCTTT. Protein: CATSRVLGTEAFF.

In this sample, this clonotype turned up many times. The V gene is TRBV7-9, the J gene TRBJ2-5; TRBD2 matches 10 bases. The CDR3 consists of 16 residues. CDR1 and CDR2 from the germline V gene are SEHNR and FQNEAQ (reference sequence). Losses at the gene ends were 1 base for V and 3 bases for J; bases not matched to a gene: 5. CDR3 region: CASSLVPTSGKETQYF. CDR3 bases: TGTGCCAGCAGCTTAGTCCCTACTAGCGGGAAAGAGACCCAGTACTTC.

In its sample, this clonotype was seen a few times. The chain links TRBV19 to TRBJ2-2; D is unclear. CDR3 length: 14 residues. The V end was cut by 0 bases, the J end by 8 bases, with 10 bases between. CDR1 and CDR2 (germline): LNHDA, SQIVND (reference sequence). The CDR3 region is CASSIEGLSGELFF. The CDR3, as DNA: TGTGCCAGTAGTATAGAGGGCCTCTCAGGGGAGCTGTTTTTT.

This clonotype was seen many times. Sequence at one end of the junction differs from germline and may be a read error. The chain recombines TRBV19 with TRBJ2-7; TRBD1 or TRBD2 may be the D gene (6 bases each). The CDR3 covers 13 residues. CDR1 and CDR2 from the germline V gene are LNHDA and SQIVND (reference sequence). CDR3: CASSLGGAAEQYF. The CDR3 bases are TGCGCCAGCAGCTTGGGGGGCGCGGCCGAGCAGTACTTC.

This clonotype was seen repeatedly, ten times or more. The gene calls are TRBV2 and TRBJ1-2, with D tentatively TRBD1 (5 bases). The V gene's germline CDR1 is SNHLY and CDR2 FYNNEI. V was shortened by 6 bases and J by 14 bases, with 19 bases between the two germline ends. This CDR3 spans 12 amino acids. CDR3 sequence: CASRETGRGETF. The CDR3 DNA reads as TGTGCCAGCAGAGAAACCGGACGGGGGGAGACCTTC.

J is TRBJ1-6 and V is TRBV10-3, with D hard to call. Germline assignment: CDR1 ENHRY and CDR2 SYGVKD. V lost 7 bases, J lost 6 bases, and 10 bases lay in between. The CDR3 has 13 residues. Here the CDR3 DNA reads TGTGCCATCAAGGGCAGCGCTAATTCACCCCTCCACTTT. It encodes CAIKGSANSPLHF.

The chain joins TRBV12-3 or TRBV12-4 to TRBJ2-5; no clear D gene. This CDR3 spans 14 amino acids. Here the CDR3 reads CASAPPTLTGTQYF. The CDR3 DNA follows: TGTGCTAGTGCCCCTCCGACACTTACGGGGACCCAGTACTTC.

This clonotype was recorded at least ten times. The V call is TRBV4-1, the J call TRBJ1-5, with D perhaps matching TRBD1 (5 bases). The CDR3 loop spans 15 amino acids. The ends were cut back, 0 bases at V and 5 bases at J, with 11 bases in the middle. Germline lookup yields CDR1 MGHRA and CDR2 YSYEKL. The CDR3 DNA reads TGCGCCAGCAGCCAAGAAGGGGATAGTTATCAGCCCCAGCATTTT. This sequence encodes CASSQEGDSYQPQHF.

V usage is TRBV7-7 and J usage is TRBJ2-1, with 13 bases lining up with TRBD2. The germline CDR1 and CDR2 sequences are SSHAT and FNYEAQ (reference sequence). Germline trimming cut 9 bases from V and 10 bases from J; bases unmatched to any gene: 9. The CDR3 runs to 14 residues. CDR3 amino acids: CASSTGLAGAEQFF. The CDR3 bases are TGTGCCAGTTCGACCGGACTAGCGGGGGCCGAGCAGTTCTTC.

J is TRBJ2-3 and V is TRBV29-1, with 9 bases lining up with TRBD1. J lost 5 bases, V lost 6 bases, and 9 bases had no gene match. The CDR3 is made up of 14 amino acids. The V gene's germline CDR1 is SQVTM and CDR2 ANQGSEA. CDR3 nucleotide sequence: TGCAGCGTCACGGGACAGGGCCCTCAAGATACGCAGTATTTT. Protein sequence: CSVTGQGPQDTQYF.

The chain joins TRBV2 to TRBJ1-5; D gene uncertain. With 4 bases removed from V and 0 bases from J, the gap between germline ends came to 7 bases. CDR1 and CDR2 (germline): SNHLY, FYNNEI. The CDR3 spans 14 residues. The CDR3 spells CASSGDNSNQPQHF. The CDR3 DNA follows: TGTGCCAGCAGTGGCGACAATAGCAATCAGCCCCAGCATTTT.

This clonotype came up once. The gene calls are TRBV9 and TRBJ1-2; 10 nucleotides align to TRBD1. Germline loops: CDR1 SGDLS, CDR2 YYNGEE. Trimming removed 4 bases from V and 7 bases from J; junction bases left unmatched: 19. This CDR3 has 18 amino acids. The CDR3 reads CASSPLSGTGVKIGGYTF. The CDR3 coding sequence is TGTGCCAGCAGCCCCCTCTCGGGGACAGGGGTGAAGATAGGTGGCTACACCTTC.

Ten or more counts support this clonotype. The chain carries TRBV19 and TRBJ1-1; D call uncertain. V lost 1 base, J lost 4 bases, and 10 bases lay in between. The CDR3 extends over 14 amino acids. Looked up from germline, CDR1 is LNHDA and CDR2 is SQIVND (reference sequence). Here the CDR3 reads CASSIGSLATEAFF. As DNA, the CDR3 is TGTGCCAGTAGTATAGGCAGCTTAGCCACTGAAGCTTTCTTT. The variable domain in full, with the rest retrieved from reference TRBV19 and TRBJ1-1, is DGGITQSPKYLFRKEGQNVTLSCEQNLNHDAMYWYRQDPGQGLRLIYYSQIVNDFQKGDIAEGYSVSREKKESFPLTVTSAQKNPTAFYLCASSIGSLATEAFFGQGTRLTVV.

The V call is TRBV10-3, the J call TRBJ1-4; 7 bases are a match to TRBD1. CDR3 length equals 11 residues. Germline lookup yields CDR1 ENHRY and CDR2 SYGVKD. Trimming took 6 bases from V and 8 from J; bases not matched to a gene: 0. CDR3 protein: CAIRQGEKLFF. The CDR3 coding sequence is TGTGCCATCAGACAGGGGGAAAAACTGTTTTTT.

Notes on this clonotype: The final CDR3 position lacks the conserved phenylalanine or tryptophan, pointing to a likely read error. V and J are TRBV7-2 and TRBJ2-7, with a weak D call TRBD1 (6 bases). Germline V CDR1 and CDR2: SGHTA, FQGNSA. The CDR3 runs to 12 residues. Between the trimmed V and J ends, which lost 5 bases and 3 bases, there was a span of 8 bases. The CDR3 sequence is CASSAQGYEQYY. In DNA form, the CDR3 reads TGTGCCAGCAGCGCACAGGGCTACGAGCAGTACTAC.

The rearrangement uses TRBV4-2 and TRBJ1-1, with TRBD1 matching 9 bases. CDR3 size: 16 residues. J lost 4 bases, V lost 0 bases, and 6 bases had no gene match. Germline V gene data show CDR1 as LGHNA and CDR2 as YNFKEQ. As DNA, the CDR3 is TGTGCCAGCAGCCAAGAGCCCGGACAGGGGTTCACTGAAGCTTTCTTT. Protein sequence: CASSQEPGQGFTEAFF.